A single count supports the clone carrying this T cell receptor beta chain. Original analysis: Estimation of nucleated cell counts relied on the amplification of reference gene primers. The assay was immunoSEQ multiplex PCR, and TCRdb's table has in-frame clones only and misses some. That table supplies the V and J calls and clone size; D and trimming were determined from the DNA. Of 100,000 to 150,000 clones in the sample, 80% are singletons; the top ten hold 25%. There are 13 residues in the CDR3. Germline CDR1 and CDR2: SGHNT and YYREEE (reference sequence). Trimming removed 2 bases from V and 7 bases from J; junction bases left unmatched: 1. The sample belongs to a study of blood T cell repertoires in COVID-19. In the study overall: COVID-19 samples, acute and convalescent, were from the United States, Italy and Spain. T cells, B-cell-depleted T cells, or PBMCs provided the cDNA or gDNA that served as material.

Sample: peripheral blood. The chain recombines TRBV5-4 with TRBJ2-2; 8 bases match TRBD2. This clonotype was obtained from a human donor in a cohort sampled during active COVID-19. As DNA, the CDR3 is TGTGCCAGCAGCTTAGCGGGAGTCGGGGAGCTGTTTTTT. Amino acids: CASSLAGVGELFF.